Given below is one TCR beta chain in context. Sequencing used immunoSEQ multiplex PCR; TCRdb keeps in-frame clones, though not all of them. The sample contains approximately 71,000 clones, roughly nine tenths of which appear only once. This record comes from a study of T cell changes during pregnancy in multiple sclerosis. After removal of 6 bases from V and 4 bases from J, the junction contained 7 bases not matched to a gene. Germline CDR1 reads ENHRY; CDR2 reads SYGVKD. CDR3 length: 15 residues. The sample was peripheral blood, taken in the third trimester of pregnancy. This rearrangement joins TRBV10-3 to TRBJ2-2, with 8 bases identical to TRBD1. The sequence was collected from a female donor with multiple sclerosis, enrolled in a pregnancy study. CDR3 loop: CAISPGGEGTGELFF. CDR3 nucleotide sequence: TGTGCCATCAGCCCAGGGGGCGAGGGCACCGGGGAGCTGTTTTTT.